The 14 T cell receptor beta chains below were found in one sample sequenced in a study of PD-L1 blockade in urothelial cancer. Sequencing was performed with immunoSEQ multiplex PCR; in TCRdb, only in-frame clones are kept and a portion is missing. The sample comprises roughly 120,000 clones, roughly 80% of which are singletons, and about 2.9% rests with the top ten. Time point here: pretreatment peripheral blood. The starting material was PBMCs, obtained around atezolizumab (anti-PD-L1) treatment. These receptors were obtained from a man in his fifties with urothelial cancer.

This sequence joins TRBV6-1 and TRBJ2-3; no reliable D call. V was pared by 3 bases and J by 2 bases, with 12 bases between. The CDR3 is 15 amino acids. Germline V CDR1 and CDR2: MNHNS, SASEGT. DNA for the CDR3: TGTGCCAGCAGTGAGGTTGGTAGTGTCACAGATACGCAGTATTTT. Its translation is CASSEVGSVTDTQYF.

V is TRBV7-8 and J is TRBJ2-7, with D hard to call. Trimming took 2 bases from V and 1 from J, leaving 12 bases between them. CDR1 is SGHVS, CDR2 FQNEAQ, per germline. The length of the CDR3 is 15 residues. Here the CDR3 reads CASSLQVATSYEQYF. The CDR3 region has the DNA TGTGCCAGCAGCTTACAAGTAGCCACATCCTACGAGCAGTACTTC. The variable domain in full, completed from reference TRBV7-8 and TRBJ2-7, reads GAGVSQSPRYKVAKRGQDVALRCDPISGHVSLFWYQQALGQGPEFLTYFQNEAQLDKSGLPSDRFFAERPEGSVSTLKIQRTQQEDSAVYLCASSLQVATSYEQYFGPGTRLTVT.

V usage is TRBV5-4 and J usage is TRBJ2-3; no firm D call. Deletions cut 4 bases from V and 0 bases from J, with 12 bases between. The germline CDR1 and CDR2 sequences are SGHNT and YYREEE (reference sequence). The CDR3 is 15 amino acids. CDR3 sequence (DNA): TGTGCCAGCAGCCCTACAGCTTCTAGCACAGATACGCAGTATTTT. It yields the protein CASSPTASSTDTQYF.

The chain links TRBV16 to TRBJ2-3; TRBD1 matches at 7 bases. V dropped 3 bases and J dropped 4; count of bases not matched to a gene: 7. Germline CDR1 is KGHSY and CDR2 is FQNENV. The CDR3 extends over 15 amino acids. CDR3 nucleotides: TGTGCCAGCAGCCAGCGACAGGGAGTCGCAGATACGCAGTATTTT. This sequence encodes CASSQRQGVADTQYF.

J is TRBJ2-7 and V is TRBV4-2; tentatively, D is TRBD2 (6 bases). V was pared by 0 bases and J by 3 bases, with 12 bases between. Germline V gene lookup returns CDR1 LGHNA and CDR2 YNFKEQ. This CDR3 is 15 amino acids long. This chain's CDR3 is CASSQDFLGGYEQYF. DNA for the CDR3: TGTGCCAGCAGCCAAGATTTTCTGGGGGGCTACGAGCAGTACTTC.

The V call is TRBV18, the J call TRBJ2-2; TRBD1 aligns across 10 bases. V was clipped by 4 bases and J by 3 bases; unmatched bases: 8. The CDR3 has 17 amino acids. The germline V gene encodes CDR1 KGHSH and CDR2 LQKENI. CDR3 sequence reads: CASSQDIGTGDTGELFF. For the CDR3, the DNA is TGTGCCAGCTCACAAGATATAGGGACAGGGGACACCGGGGAGCTGTTTTTT.

This clone was observed at least ten times. The chain links TRBV18 to TRBJ1-1; D is ambiguous. V was pared by 3 bases and J by 1 base, with 6 bases between. The CDR3 is 13 amino acids. In germline, CDR1 is KGHSH, CDR2 LQKENI. CDR3 nucleotide sequence: TGTGCCAGCTCACCCACAGAGAACACTGAAGCTTTCTTT. Translated: CASSPTENTEAFF.

The V gene is TRBV9, the J gene TRBJ2-7; 7 bases match TRBD1. J gave up 1 base and V 3 bases, and 4 bases lay outside the gene matches. Germline CDR1 SGDLS, CDR2 YYNGEE. This CDR3 is built from 14 residues. CDR3 coding DNA: TGTGCCAGCAGCGAGCGACAGGGATCCTACGAGCAGTACTTC. Protein sequence: CASSERQGSYEQYF. Combining the CDR3 with reference TRBV9 and TRBJ2-7 gives the whole variable domain DSGVTQTPKHLITATGQRVTLRCSPRSGDLSVYWYQQSLDQGLQFLIQYYNGEERAKGNILERFSAQQFPDLHSELNLSSLELGDSALYFCASSERQGSYEQYFGPGTRLTVT.

The chain combines TRBV5-1 with TRBJ2-5, with a weak D call TRBD2 (5 bases). Trimming removed 4 bases at V and 5 bases at J, with 12 bases between. Germline V gene data show CDR1 as SGHRS and CDR2 as YFSETQ. The CDR3 contains 13 residues. The CDR3 bases are TGCGCCAGCAGCCGACTACAGACGGAGACCCAGTACTTC. Residues: CASSRLQTETQYF.

The V gene is TRBV5-1, the J gene TRBJ2-5; 12 bases agree with TRBD2. V lost 4 bases and J lost 5; bases outside the gene matches: 3. CDR1 and CDR2 (germline): SGHRS, YFSETQ. The CDR3 loop spans 14 amino acids. The CDR3 nucleotides are TGCGCCAGCAGCCCTGGACTAGCGGGGGAGACCCAGTACTTC. This encodes CASSPGLAGETQYF. The whole variable domain, filled in from reference TRBV5-1 and TRBJ2-5, reads KAGVTQTPRYLIKTRGQQVTLSCSPISGHRSVSWYQQTPGQGLQFLFEYFSETQRNKGNFPGRFSGRQFSNSRSEMNVSTLELGDSALYLCASSPGLAGETQYFGPGTRLLVL.

The CDR3 sequence: CASSIERERSNEQFF. The CDR3 DNA is TGTGCCAGTAGTATCGAGCGGGAAAGGAGCAATGAGCAGTTCTTC. V and J are TRBV19 and TRBJ2-1; TRBD2 matches 7 bases. CDR3 length: 15 residues. Germline CDR1 LNHDA, CDR2 SQIVND (reference sequence). V lost 3 bases and J lost 6; bases outside the gene matches: 8. Full variable domain (outside the CDR3, taken from reference TRBV19 and TRBJ2-1): DGGITQSPKYLFRKEGQNVTLSCEQNLNHDAMYWYRQDPGQGLRLIYYSQIVNDFQKGDIAEGYSVSREKKESFPLTVTSAQKNPTAFYLCASSIERERSNEQFFGPGTRLTVL.

The chain carries TRBV9 and TRBJ2-7; 10 nucleotides line up with TRBD2. J gave up 7 bases and V 3 bases, and 7 bases lay outside the gene matches. This CDR3 is 14 amino acids long. The germline V gene encodes CDR1 SGDLS and CDR2 YYNGEE. This CDR3 reads CASSGTSGAVEQYF. The DNA of the CDR3 is TGTGCCAGCAGCGGGACTAGCGGTGCAGTAGAGCAGTACTTC.

The J gene is TRBJ2-3, the V gene TRBV7-9; 8 bases are shared with TRBD2. Unmatched junction bases numbered 2, after V lost 2 bases and J lost 4 bases. CDR3 length: 14 amino acids. The germline V gene encodes CDR1 SEHNR and CDR2 FQNEAQ (reference sequence). The CDR3 is CASSLSGSADTQYF. CDR3 DNA: TGTGCCAGCAGCTTAAGCGGGAGTGCAGATACGCAGTATTTT.

This chain joins TRBV20-1 and TRBJ2-7, with D unclear. V was trimmed by 0 bases and J by 3 bases, leaving 3 bases between them. This CDR3 is built from 11 residues. Germline-derived CDR1 and CDR2 are DFQATT and SNEGSKA (reference sequence). The CDR3 sequence: CSAREYYEQYF. As DNA, the CDR3 is TGCAGTGCTAGAGAATACTACGAGCAGTACTTC.